These 29 T cell receptor beta chains were sequenced from one sample in a study of T cell responses to AZD1222 COVID-19 vaccine. The method was immunoSEQ multiplex PCR; TCRdb's version includes in-frame clones alone and lacks a portion of them. The sample yields more than 90,000 clones, around 89% seen once. This sample comprised peripheral blood, obtained 28 days after the second AZD1222 dose. Every receptor here comes from an adult who received the AZD1222 COVID-19 vaccine.

This clone was observed a single time. The chain combines TRBV12-2 with TRBJ2-1; TRBD2, the table's D call, lacks a check against the DNA. TRBV12-2 has pseudogene status. The CDR3 is made up of 17 amino acids. The DNA for the CDR3 is TGTGCAAGTCGCTTAGGGTCACTAGCGGAGCCGGACAATGAGCAGTTCTTC. Its translation: CASRLGSLAEPDNEQFF.

This chain joins TRBV6-5 and TRBJ1-3, with D unclear. The germline V gene has CDR1 MNHEY and CDR2 SVGAGI. The CDR3 runs 14 residues. V lost 2 bases to trimming and J lost 9 bases, with 14 bases between them. CDR3 nucleotide sequence: TGTGCCAGCAGTTACGATGGTCTCTCGGGCACCATATATTTT. Its protein is CASSYDGLSGTIYF.

The chain has TRBV7-2 and TRBJ1-1; tentatively, D is TRBD1 (5 bases). V was cut by 10 bases and J by 7 bases, with 13 bases left in between. This CDR3 spans 11 amino acids. Germline CDR1 is SGHTA and CDR2 is FQGNSA. In DNA, the CDR3 is TGTGCCACCGCGGGGGATATTGAAGCTTTCTTT. Translation: CATAGDIEAFF.

This chain connects TRBV18 to TRBJ1-4; unclear D gene. The CDR3 extends over 13 amino acids. Germline assignment: CDR1 KGHSH and CDR2 LQKENI. Trimming removed 4 bases from V and 5 bases from J, with 8 bases in between. CDR3 sequence: CASSQGRNEKLFF. CDR3 bases: TGTGCCAGCTCACAGGGTAGGAATGAAAAACTGTTTTTT.

The V call is TRBV27, the J call TRBJ1-6; D unclear. With 8 bases removed from V and 2 bases from J, the gap between germline ends came to 7 bases. CDR3 size: 13 residues. CDR1 MNHEY and CDR2 SMNVEV come from the germline V gene (reference sequence). The CDR3 DNA is TGTGCCAGCGCCGGGACCTATAATTCACCCCTCCACTTT. Residues: CASAGTYNSPLHF.

The V gene is TRBV6-2 or TRBV6-3, the J gene TRBJ1-1, with D possibly being TRBD1 (5 bases). Trimming cost V 4 bases and J 2 bases, with 14 bases left between them. Germline loops: CDR1 MNHEY, CDR2 SVGEGT. The CDR3 spans 15 residues. The CDR3 sequence: CASSSPPGPNTEAFF. CDR3 bases: TGTGCCAGCAGTTCTCCCCCGGGACCCAACACTGAAGCTTTCTTT.

The rearrangement uses TRBV25-1 and TRBJ1-4; D ambiguous. The germline CDR1 and CDR2 sequences are MGHDK and SYGVNS. The CDR3 totals 14 residues. Trimming took 1 base from V and 5 from J, leaving 8 bases between them. The CDR3 spells CASSELSENEKLFF. The CDR3 bases are TGTGCCAGCAGTGAATTATCTGAGAATGAAAAACTGTTTTTT.

CDR3 sequence (DNA): TGTGCCAGCAGCTCTGTCGGGGCGGAGACCCAGTACTTC. This gives the protein CASSSVGAETQYF. This chain connects TRBV9 to TRBJ2-5; D tentatively fits TRBD1 or TRBD2 (5 bases each). The germline V gene encodes CDR1 SGDLS and CDR2 YYNGEE. The CDR3 is 13 residues long. V lost 4 bases to trimming and J lost 5 bases, with 12 bases between them.

The CDR3 DNA reads as TGTGCCAGCAGCCCCCGGGACAGGAACAACACCGGGGAGCTGTTTTTT. Amino acid sequence: CASSPRDRNNTGELFF. The chain joins TRBV21-1 to TRBJ2-2; TRBD1 is the table's D call, not checked against the DNA. TRBV21-1 is marked as a pseudogene. The CDR3 consists of 16 residues.

The chain couples TRBV7-6 to TRBJ1-5; D is undetermined. Germline V CDR1 and CDR2: SGHVS, FNYEAQ. V lost 4 bases and J 5 bases, leaving 6 bases between the germline ends. The CDR3 is made up of 12 amino acids. Here the CDR3 DNA reads TGTGCCAGCAGCTCGTTAGATCAGCCCCAGCATTTT. Translated: CASSSLDQPQHF.

The rearrangement joins TRBV7-3 to TRBJ2-7; a possible D gene is TRBD2 (6 bases). Trimming stripped 5 bases from V and 2 bases from J, with 16 bases between. The CDR3 is made up of 15 amino acids. Germline CDR1 reads SGHTA; CDR2 reads FQGTGA. Here the CDR3 reads CASSVTPGTPYEQYF. In nucleotides, the CDR3 is TGTGCCAGCAGCGTCACTCCGGGGACTCCCTACGAGCAGTACTTC.

In this sample, this clone turned up once. This chain links TRBV27 with TRBJ1-2; TRBD1 might be the D (6 bases). Trimming took 5 bases from V and 7 from J, leaving 17 bases between them. This CDR3 is 14 amino acids long. From germline, CDR1 is MNHEY and CDR2 SMNVEV (reference sequence). The CDR3 loop is CASSARVGAGGYTF. CDR3 nucleotide sequence: TGTGCCAGCAGTGCCCGAGTGGGGGCGGGTGGCTACACCTTC.

This sequence joins TRBV12-5 and TRBJ1-4; D is undetermined. This CDR3 region has 16 residues. Between the trimmed V and J ends, which lost 0 bases and 0 bases, there was a span of 8 bases. Germline V gene sequence: CDR1 LGHNT, CDR2 FRNRAP. CDR3 residues: CASGLVSIATNEKLFF. DNA of the CDR3: TGTGCTAGTGGTTTGGTTTCCATTGCAACTAATGAAAAACTGTTTTTT.

This sequence joins TRBV5-6 and TRBJ1-2; TRBD1 might be the D (6 bases). The CDR3 is made up of 13 amino acids. V shed 8 bases and J shed 6 bases, with 17 bases lying between them. Germline V gene data show CDR1 as SGHDT and CDR2 as YYEEEE. The CDR3 loop is CASQSGAFDGYTF. The CDR3 DNA is TGTGCCAGTCAATCAGGGGCTTTTGATGGCTACACCTTC.

The chain employs TRBV28 and TRBJ1-1; D not certain. V shed 7 bases and J shed 9 bases, with 15 bases lying between them. There are 12 residues in the CDR3. Germline lookup yields CDR1 MDHEN and CDR2 SYDVKM. CDR3 in amino acids: CASTGPTAQAFF. CDR3 DNA: TGTGCCAGCACCGGCCCCACGGCCCAAGCTTTCTTT.

This clone was observed once. The V gene is TRBV27, the J gene TRBJ1-5, with D tentatively TRBD1 (6 bases). Germline CDR1 MNHEY, CDR2 SMNVEV (reference sequence). CDR3 length: 13 amino acids. The V and J ends lost 2 bases and 7 bases respectively, with 9 bases between them. CDR3 DNA: TGTGCCAGCAGTTTAGGGGGGGCCCAGCCCCAGCATTTT. It specifies CASSLGGAQPQHF.

This sequence joins TRBV7-2 and TRBJ2-7; no definite D call. Trimming took 4 bases from V and 3 from J, leaving 16 bases between them. In germline, CDR1 is SGHTA, CDR2 FQGNSA. The CDR3 sequence is 15 residues long. Written as DNA, the CDR3 is TGTGCCAGCAGCTCCCTCCCCACTCGCGGCTACGAGCAGTACTTC. Its translation: CASSSLPTRGYEQYF.

This sequence joins TRBV4-3 and TRBJ2-1; D not certain. Germline V gene sequence: CDR1 LGHNA, CDR2 YSLEER. This CDR3 has 15 amino acids. Trimming removed 0 bases from V and 1 base from J, with 7 bases in between. The CDR3 protein is CASSQDLTSYNEQFF. In DNA form, the CDR3 reads TGCGCCAGCAGCCAAGATTTGACATCCTACAATGAGCAGTTCTTC.

The gene calls are TRBV5-6 and TRBJ1-6, with D hard to call. CDR3 size: 11 residues. Trimming shortened V by 4 bases and J by 8 bases, and 4 bases separated the two germline ends. Looked up from germline, CDR1 is SGHDT and CDR2 is YYEEEE. CDR3: CASSGDSPLHF. In DNA form, the CDR3 reads TGTGCCAGCAGCGGGGATTCACCCCTCCACTTT.

This chain joins TRBV24-1 and TRBJ1-5; D is perhaps TRBD1 (6 bases). This CDR3 is built from 16 residues. V shed 3 bases and J shed 2 bases, with 13 bases lying between them. Looked up from germline, CDR1 is KGHDR and CDR2 is SFDVKD. The CDR3 sequence is CATSDRAGDGNQPQHF. The CDR3 nucleotides are TGTGCCACCAGTGATCGGGCAGGGGATGGCAATCAGCCCCAGCATTTT.

The chain joins TRBV4-3 to TRBJ2-5; D is unresolved. CDR1 and CDR2 (germline): LGHNA, YSLEER. V was clipped by 0 bases and J by 1 base, with 12 bases between them. There are 16 residues in the CDR3. For the CDR3, the DNA is TGCGCCAGCAGCCAAGATCGCCGGGCCAGCCAAGAGACCCAGTACTTC. As protein: CASSQDRRASQETQYF.

CDR3 residues: CSAYRGSTEAFF. CDR3 coding DNA: TGCAGCGCTTACAGGGGAAGCACTGAAGCTTTCTTT. V and J are TRBV29-1 and TRBJ1-1; TRBD1 aligns across 7 bases. Germline CDR1 reads SQVTM; CDR2 reads ANQGSEA. Trimming cost V 7 bases and J 4 bases; bases outside gene matches: 6. This CDR3 comprises 12 residues.

The V gene is TRBV7-6, the J gene TRBJ2-6; 8 bases agree with TRBD1. V lost 1 base, J lost 2 bases, and 4 bases stayed unmatched. The CDR3 is 17 amino acids. From germline, CDR1 is SGHVS and CDR2 FNYEAQ. CDR3 bases: TGTGCCAGCAGCTTAGTGTGGACAGGGACTGGGGCCAACGTCCTGACTTTC. Its protein product is CASSLVWTGTGANVLTF.

The genes are TRBV30 and TRBJ1-5; D possibly corresponds to TRBD1 (5 bases). The V end lost 8 bases, the J end lost 0 bases, and 17 bases lay between the germline ends. The CDR3 runs to 15 residues. Per germline, CDR1 GTSNPN and CDR2 SVGIG (reference sequence). In DNA form, the CDR3 reads TGTGCCCAGTCCTCCGGACAAAGTAGCAATCAGCCCCAGCATTTT. Its protein is CAQSSGQSSNQPQHF.

The rearrangement links TRBV28 to TRBJ1-5; possibly TRBD1 for D (6 bases). The CDR3 runs to 11 residues. Germline-derived CDR1 and CDR2 are MDHEN and SYDVKM. V was trimmed by 6 bases and J by 11 bases, leaving 11 bases between them. This CDR3 reads CASRTQGTQHF. The CDR3 DNA is TGTGCCAGCAGGACCCAGGGGACCCAGCATTTT.

CDR3 residues: CASSVAGGRNEQFF. CDR3 DNA sequence: TGTGCCAGCAGTGTGGCAGGGGGCCGGAATGAGCAGTTCTTC. This chain joins TRBV6-4 and TRBJ2-1, with TRBD1 identical over 8 bases. This CDR3 comprises 14 residues. Germline lookup yields CDR1 MRHNA and CDR2 SNTAGT. V dropped 4 bases and J dropped 7; count of bases not matched to a gene: 6.

The J gene is TRBJ1-3, the V gene TRBV6-6; D ambiguous. V was cut by 0 bases and J by 2 bases, with 2 bases left in between. CDR1 MNHNY and CDR2 SVGAGI come from the germline V gene (reference sequence). This CDR3 is 13 amino acids long. For the CDR3, the DNA is TGTGCCAGCAGTTACTCCACTGGAAACACCATATATTTT. As protein: CASSYSTGNTIYF.

This chain uses TRBV5-5 with TRBJ2-5; D gene unclear. With 2 bases removed from V and 5 bases from J, the gap between germline ends came to 4 bases. The CDR3 sequence is 11 residues long. Germline V gene sequence: CDR1 SGHKS, CDR2 YYEKEE (reference sequence). In nucleotides, the CDR3 is TGTGCCAGCAGCTTCGTGGAGACCCAGTACTTC. Encoded protein: CASSFVETQYF. The whole variable domain, remainder taken from reference TRBV5-5 and TRBJ2-5, is DAGVTQSPTHLIKTRGQQVTLRCSPISGHKSVSWYQQVLGQGPQFIFQYYEKEERGRGNFPDRFSARQFPNYSSELNVNALLLGDSALYLCASSFVETQYFGPGTRLLVL.

The chain has TRBV27 and TRBJ1-5; D may be TRBD1 (5 bases). The CDR3 spans 14 residues. The V and J ends lost 8 bases and 6 bases respectively, with 17 bases between them. Germline V gene sequence: CDR1 MNHEY, CDR2 SMNVEV (reference sequence). The CDR3 loop is CASRGDGARQPQHF. The CDR3 coding sequence is TGTGCCAGCCGTGGTGATGGGGCGCGTCAGCCCCAGCATTTT.